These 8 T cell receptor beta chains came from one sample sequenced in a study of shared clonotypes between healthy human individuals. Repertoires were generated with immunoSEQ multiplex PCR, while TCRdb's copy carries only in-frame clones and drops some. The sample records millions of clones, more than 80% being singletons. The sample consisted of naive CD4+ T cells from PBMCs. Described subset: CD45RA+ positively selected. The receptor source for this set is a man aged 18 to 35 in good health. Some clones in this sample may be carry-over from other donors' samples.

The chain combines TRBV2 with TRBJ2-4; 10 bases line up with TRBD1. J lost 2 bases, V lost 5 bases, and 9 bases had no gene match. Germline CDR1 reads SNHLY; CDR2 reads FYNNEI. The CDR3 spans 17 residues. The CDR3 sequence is CASSWDRGGRTKNIQYF. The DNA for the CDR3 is TGTGCCAGCAGTTGGGACAGGGGTGGGAGAACCAAAAACATTCAGTACTTC.

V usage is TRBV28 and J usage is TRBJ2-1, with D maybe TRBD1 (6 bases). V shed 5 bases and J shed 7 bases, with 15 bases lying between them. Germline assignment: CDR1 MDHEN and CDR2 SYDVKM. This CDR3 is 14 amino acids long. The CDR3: CASSTGTLRNEQFF. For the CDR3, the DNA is TGTGCCAGCAGTACCGGGACACTAAGGAATGAGCAGTTCTTC.

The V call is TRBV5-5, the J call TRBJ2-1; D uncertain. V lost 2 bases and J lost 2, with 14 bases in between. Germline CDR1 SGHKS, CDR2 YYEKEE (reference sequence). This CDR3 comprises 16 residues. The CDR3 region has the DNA TGTGCCAGCAGCTTCGGACCCCCTGGTGCCTACAATGAGCAGTTCTTC. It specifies CASSFGPPGAYNEQFF.

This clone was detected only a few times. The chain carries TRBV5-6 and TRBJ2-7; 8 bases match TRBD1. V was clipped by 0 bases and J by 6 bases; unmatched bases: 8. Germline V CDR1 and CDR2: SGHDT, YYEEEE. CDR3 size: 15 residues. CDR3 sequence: CASSLARAGGFEQYF. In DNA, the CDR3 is TGTGCCAGCAGCTTGGCCAGGGCAGGGGGCTTCGAGCAGTACTTC. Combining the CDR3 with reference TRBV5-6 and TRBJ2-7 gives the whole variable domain DAGVTQSPTHLIKTRGQQVTLRCSPKSGHDTVSWYQQALGQGPQFIFQYYEEEERQRGNFPDRFSGHQFPNYSSELNVNALLLGDSALYLCASSLARAGGFEQYFGPGTRLTVT.

CDR3 sequence reads: CASSQDRGLAGGTHYEQYF. DNA for the CDR3: TGTGCCAGCAGCCAAGATCGGGGACTAGCGGGAGGGACGCACTACGAGCAGTACTTC. The V and J genes are TRBV4-2 and TRBJ2-7, with 16 bases fitting TRBD2. The CDR3 spans 19 residues. CDR1 is LGHNA, CDR2 YNFKEQ, per germline. V trimming: 0 bases; J trimming: 3 bases; junction bases outside the gene matches: 8.

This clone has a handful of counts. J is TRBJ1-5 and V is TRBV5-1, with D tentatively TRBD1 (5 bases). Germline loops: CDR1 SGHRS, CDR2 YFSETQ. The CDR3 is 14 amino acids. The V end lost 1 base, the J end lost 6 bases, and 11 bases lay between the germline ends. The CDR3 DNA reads TGCGCCAGCAGCTTGAGTGTTGGGGGTCAGCCCCAGCATTTT. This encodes CASSLSVGGQPQHF.

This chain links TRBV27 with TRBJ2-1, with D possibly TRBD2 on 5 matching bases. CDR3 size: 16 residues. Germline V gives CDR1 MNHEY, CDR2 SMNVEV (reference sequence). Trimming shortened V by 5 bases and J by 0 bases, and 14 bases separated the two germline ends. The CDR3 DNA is TGTGCCAGCAGTCAAGAGGGCAGCTACTCCTACAATGAGCAGTTCTTC. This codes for CASSQEGSYSYNEQFF.

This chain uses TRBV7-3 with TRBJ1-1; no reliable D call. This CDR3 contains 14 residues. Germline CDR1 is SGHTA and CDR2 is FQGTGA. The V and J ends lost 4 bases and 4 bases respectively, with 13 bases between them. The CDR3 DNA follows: TGTGCCAGCAGCTACAATGGGATCGGCACTGAAGCTTTCTTT. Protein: CASSYNGIGTEAFF. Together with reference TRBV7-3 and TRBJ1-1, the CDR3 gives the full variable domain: GAGVSQTPSNKVTEKGKYVELRCDPISGHTALYWYRQSLGQGPEFLIYFQGTGAADDSGLPNDRFFAVRPEGSVSTLKIQRTERGDSAVYLCASSYNGIGTEAFFGQGTRLTVV.